The 17 T cell receptor beta chains in this list originate from one sample, sequenced in a study of cytomegalovirus exposure and HLA in healthy donors (dated by TCRdb to 2017 to 2019). Library generation was performed with the immunoSEQ multiplex PCR assay. For the multiplex PCR, a mixture combining 60 forward primers for TCR Vbeta segments and 13 reverse primers for TCR Jbeta segments was used. TCRdb provides this immuneACCESS table in a form limited to in-frame rearrangements. Some clones are lacking; in checked studies, under half of them reflect an unresolved V gene, and why the rest are absent is not known. This sample comprises some 95,000 clones, 67% of them detected only once. Around 2.3% of the sample is taken by the ten largest. The source material was PBMCs. The receptors shown here come from a man under 40 in good health and CMV-seronegative.

Here the CDR3 reads CASSAGQGTRETQYF. Written as DNA, the CDR3 is TGTGCCAGCAGTGCGGGACAGGGCACGCGGGAGACCCAGTACTTC. The genes are TRBV6-1 and TRBJ2-5, with 9 bases aligning to TRBD1. This CDR3 region has 15 residues. With V trimmed by 4 bases and J by 5 bases, 8 bases remained unmatched. Per germline, CDR1 MNHNS and CDR2 SASEGT.

The J gene is TRBJ2-3, the V gene TRBV4-1, with 8 positions matching TRBD2. With V trimmed by 3 bases and J by 2 bases, 7 bases remained unmatched. The V gene's germline CDR1 is MGHRA and CDR2 YSYEKL. This CDR3 has 16 amino acids. CDR3 protein: CASSQTTSVYTDTQYF. The CDR3 DNA is TGCGCCAGCAGCCAGACGACTAGCGTCTACACAGATACGCAGTATTTT.

The rearrangement joins TRBV7-9 to TRBJ2-5; 9 bases are shared with TRBD1. The CDR3 spans 13 residues. Germline V lookup: CDR1 SEHNR, CDR2 FQNEAQ (reference sequence). V lost 4 bases and J lost 4; bases outside the gene matches: 1. This CDR3 is CASSSTGGETQYF. Written as DNA, the CDR3 is TGTGCCAGCAGCTCGACAGGGGGAGAGACCCAGTACTTC.

The genes are TRBV2 and TRBJ2-5, with TRBD2 as a possible D gene (6 bases). There are 13 residues in the CDR3. The V and J ends lost 7 bases and 2 bases respectively, with 11 bases between them. Germline V gene sequence: CDR1 SNHLY, CDR2 FYNNEI. The CDR3 protein is CASIGDSQETQYF. DNA of the CDR3: TGTGCCAGCATAGGGGACTCTCAAGAGACCCAGTACTTC.

This clone occurred a few times. The rearrangement uses TRBV7-9 and TRBJ1-2, with D possibly TRBD1 on 6 matching bases. Between the trimmed V and J ends, which lost 8 bases and 0 bases, there was a span of 19 bases. This CDR3 has 16 amino acids. The germline V gene encodes CDR1 SEHNR and CDR2 FQNEAQ (reference sequence). The CDR3 loop reads CASAPSGGPTNYGYTF. CDR3 sequence (DNA): TGTGCCAGCGCACCCTCGGGGGGGCCGACTAACTATGGCTACACCTTC. The full variable domain, with the rest looked up from reference TRBV7-9 and TRBJ1-2, is DTGVSQNPRHKITKRGQNVTFRCDPISEHNRLYWYRQTLGQGPEFLTYFQNEAQLEKSRLLSDRFSAERPKGSFSTLEIQRTEQGDSAMYLCASAPSGGPTNYGYTFGSGTRLTVV.

In this sample, this clone turned up a few times. The V gene is TRBV7-3, the J gene TRBJ2-5, with TRBD2 identical over 8 bases. CDR3 length: 17 residues. Trimming at V came to 5 bases and at J to 0 bases, leaving 11 bases not matched to a gene. CDR1 and CDR2 (germline): SGHTA, FQGTGA. CDR3 loop: CASSPGGGQEYQETQYF. The CDR3 region has the DNA TGTGCCAGCAGCCCGGGAGGGGGTCAGGAGTACCAAGAGACCCAGTACTTC. Together with reference TRBV7-3 and TRBJ2-5, the CDR3 gives the full variable domain: GAGVSQTPSNKVTEKGKYVELRCDPISGHTALYWYRQSLGQGPEFLIYFQGTGAADDSGLPNDRFFAVRPEGSVSTLKIQRTERGDSAVYLCASSPGGGQEYQETQYFGPGTRLLVL.

This sequence joins TRBV7-9 and TRBJ2-7; 7 bases are a match to TRBD1. The CDR3 is 11 residues long. Trimming cost V 11 bases and J 3 bases; bases outside gene matches: 4. Germline V lookup: CDR1 SEHNR, CDR2 FQNEAQ (reference sequence). The CDR3 nucleotides are TGTGCCGGACAGGCCGACTACGAGCAGTACTTC. This codes for CAGQADYEQYF.

This clone was picked up a small number of times. Other DNA variants within this sample encode the same CDR3. This chain links TRBV4-2 with TRBJ1-1; no reliable D call. Germline V CDR1 and CDR2: LGHNA, YNFKEQ. This CDR3 is built from 13 residues. V was cut by 1 base and J by 3 bases, with 6 bases left in between. Here the CDR3 reads CASSQVADTEAFF. The CDR3 bases are TGTGCCAGCAGCCAAGTAGCCGACACTGAAGCTTTCTTT.

This clone is a singleton in its sample. Mismatch with germline at one junction end may stem from a read error. Other DNA sequences within the sample encode an identical CDR3. The chain carries TRBV4-1 and TRBJ1-4, with D tentatively TRBD1 (6 bases). CDR3 size: 18 residues. Per the germline V gene, CDR1 is MGHRA and CDR2 is YSYEKL. The CDR3 nucleotides read TGCGCCAGCAGCCGAGGGGAGAGATGGGGGAGGGGGAATGAAAAGCTGTTTTTT. Its protein is CASSRGERWGRGNEKLFF.

The chain links TRBV30 to TRBJ2-7, with D tentatively TRBD2 (6 bases). Germline V gene sequence: CDR1 GTSNPN, CDR2 SVGIG (reference sequence). Trimming removed 2 bases at V and 6 bases at J, with 11 bases between. The length of the CDR3 is 12 residues. CDR3 bases: TGTGCCTGGAGTCGGGACTTACGCGAGCAGTACTTC. It yields the protein CAWSRDLREQYF.

This clone has a handful of counts. V is TRBV27 and J is TRBJ1-2; 7 bases fit TRBD1. Germline V gene sequence: CDR1 MNHEY, CDR2 SMNVEV (reference sequence). The CDR3 runs 19 residues. V gave up 5 bases and J gave up 0 bases; unmatched junction bases: 18. This CDR3 is CASSPLTGHKSNANYGYTF. In DNA form, the CDR3 reads TGTGCCAGCAGTCCGTTGACAGGGCACAAATCTAACGCTAACTATGGCTACACCTTC.

The chain recombines TRBV10-3 with TRBJ2-1; D is possibly TRBD2 (6 bases). CDR1 is ENHRY, CDR2 SYGVKD, per germline. CDR3 length equals 15 residues. V lost 3 bases, J lost 7 bases, and 16 bases lay in between. The CDR3 DNA sequence: TGTGCCATCAGTGAAGCCCGGGACTCCAAGAATGAGCAGTTCTTC. This gives the protein CAISEARDSKNEQFF.

This clone is deemed medium-sized. V gene TRBV6-5 combines with J gene TRBJ2-6; 8 bases align to TRBD1. Germline values: CDR1 MNHEY, CDR2 SVGAGI. V shed 2 bases and J 3 bases; nucleotides not matched to a gene: 0. This CDR3 is 15 amino acids long. CDR3 bases: TGTGCCAGCAGTTACGGGACAGGTGGGGCCAACGTCCTGACTTTC. It encodes CASSYGTGGANVLTF.

The rearrangement links TRBV2 to TRBJ2-5, with 10 nucleotides matching TRBD2. Germline V gene data show CDR1 as SNHLY and CDR2 as FYNNEI. The ends lost 11 bases at V and 1 base at J; junction bases unmatched: 13. The CDR3 covers 16 residues. Here the CDR3 reads CARPRIAGGLQETQYF. In nucleotides, the CDR3 is TGTGCCCGCCCCCGCATAGCGGGGGGCCTCCAAGAGACCCAGTACTTC. The full variable domain, completed using reference TRBV2 and TRBJ2-5, is EPEVTQTPSHQVTQMGQEVILRCVPISNHLYFYWYRQILGQKVEFLVSFYNNEISEKSEIFDDQFSVERPDGSNFTLKIRSTKLEDSAMYFCARPRIAGGLQETQYFGPGTRLLVL.

This chain uses TRBV15 with TRBJ1-1; D unclear. The CDR3 sequence is 13 residues long. The V end lost 0 bases, the J end lost 11 bases, and 13 bases lay between the germline ends. Per the germline V gene, CDR1 is LNHNV and CDR2 is YYDKDF (reference sequence). This CDR3 is CATSRDGRFEAFF. CDR3 sequence (DNA): TGTGCCACCAGCAGAGATGGGAGGTTCGAGGCTTTCTTT.

The chain links TRBV4-2 to TRBJ1-2; 7 bases match TRBD1. The CDR3 is 14 residues long. Germline CDR1 LGHNA, CDR2 YNFKEQ. The J segment lost 4 bases and the V segment lost 1 base, leaving 3 bases of the junction unmatched. As DNA, the CDR3 is TGTGCCAGCAGCCAAGGCGGACAGGTCTATGGCTACACCTTC. It specifies CASSQGGQVYGYTF.

The chain has TRBV5-6 and TRBJ2-7; 7 bases align to TRBD2. Germline values: CDR1 SGHDT, CDR2 YYEEEE. The CDR3 sequence is 14 residues long. V gave up 3 bases and J gave up 4 bases; unmatched junction bases: 7. CDR3 sequence (DNA): TGTGCCAGCAGCTCCTTGACTAGCTATTACGAGCAGTACTTC. Translated, it gives CASSSLTSYYEQYF. Full variable domain (missing parts from reference TRBV5-6 and TRBJ2-7): DAGVTQSPTHLIKTRGQQVTLRCSPKSGHDTVSWYQQALGQGPQFIFQYYEEEERQRGNFPDRFSGHQFPNYSSELNVNALLLGDSALYLCASSSLTSYYEQYFGPGTRLTVT.